The TCR beta chain under discussion was sequenced for a study of blood T cell repertoires in COVID-19. On the study more broadly: The United States, Italy and Spain were the sources of the acute and convalescent COVID-19 samples. Nucleic acid was either cDNA or gDNA, and it came from T cells, B-cell-depleted T cells, or PBMCs.

Between the trimmed V and J ends, which lost 4 bases and 5 bases, there was a span of 21 bases. Germline assignment: CDR1 MNHNS and CDR2 SASEGT. The CDR3 is made up of 16 amino acids. This clone has only a few counts. Per the original data handling: Amplifying reference gene primers gave estimates of nucleated cell counts. Produced via immunoSEQ multiplex PCR; TCRdb's table is partial and in-frame only. The DNA gave D and trimming, while V, J and clone size come from that table. The sample holds some 150,000 clones, roughly 85% seen once. The chain recombines TRBV6-1 with TRBJ2-7, with a tentative D call TRBD2 (5 bases). The source is a man aged 50 to 60 with acute or convalescent COVID-19. The source material was peripheral blood. As DNA, the CDR3 is TGTGCCAGCAGTGGCCTGGTCTTGGGAGTTTCTCACGAGCAGTACTTC. It is translated as CASSGLVLGVSHEQYF.